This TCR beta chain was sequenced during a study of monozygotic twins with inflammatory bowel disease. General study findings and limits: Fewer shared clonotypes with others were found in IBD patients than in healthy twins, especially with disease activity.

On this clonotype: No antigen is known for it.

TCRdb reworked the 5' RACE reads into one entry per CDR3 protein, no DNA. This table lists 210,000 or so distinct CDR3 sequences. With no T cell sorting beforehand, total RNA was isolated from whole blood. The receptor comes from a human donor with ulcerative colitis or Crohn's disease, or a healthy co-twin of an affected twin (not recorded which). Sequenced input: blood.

The CDR3 reads CASRTGVGQYEQYF. This rearrangement joins TRBV7-2 to TRBJ2-7; TCRdb names TRBD1, which stays unverified in the absence of DNA. CDR3 size: 14 residues. Germline assignment: CDR1 SGHTA and CDR2 FQGNSA.